Listed here is a single TCR beta chain. With 1 base removed from V and 3 bases from J, the gap between germline ends came to 24 bases. The CDR3 has 19 amino acids. The germline V gene encodes CDR1 SGHNT and CDR2 YENEEA. The data derive from a study of CD8+ T cells in alopecia areata. cDNA prepared by RNA extraction and subsequent reverse transcription served as the template for sequencing. Profiling relied on immunoSEQ multiplex PCR, and the TCRdb table lists in-frame clones only, not all of them. This table has around 200,000 clones, 50% to 75% appearing once. The treatment: oral pan-JAK inhibitor, 5-10 mg twice daily. PBMCs served as the source from which CD4+ and CD8+ T cells were sorted.

The TCR comes from a human donor with alopecia areata. The chain carries TRBV11-3 and TRBJ2-5; a possible D gene is TRBD1 (6 bases). This specimen consisted of CD4+ T cells sorted from blood, obtained at week 4, from a patient treated with tofacitinib. The CDR3 nucleotides read TGTGCCAGCAGCTTAGCCTTCGAGAGGGCAGGGGCGGTCAAAGAGACCCAGTACTTC. Translated: CASSLAFERAGAVKETQYF.